Listed below are T cell receptor beta chains from one sample, sequenced in a study of blood T cell repertoires in COVID-19. The repertoire was sequenced with immunoSEQ multiplex PCR; TCRdb's copy has only in-frame clones and lacks some. The profile shows 200,000 to 250,000 clones, roughly 84% of them singletons. Source material: PBMCs or T cells enriched from blood (not recorded which). These receptors were obtained from a woman in her thirties or forties who had recovered from COVID-19. CDR3s include the opening cysteine and the closing phenylalanine or tryptophan. Fields, in order: clone size, D gene, V gene, J gene, CDR3 protein, CDR3 DNA. A D gene is named only where the DNA matches it firmly. Expanded clones get a size class; other rows say once, few or many, or leave the size out.

abundance: -; d_gene: -; v_gene: TRBV6-1; j_gene: TRBJ2-7; CDR3aa: CASSDPRRAAYEQYF; CDR3nt: TGTGCCAGCAGTGACCCGCGGCGGGCAGCCTACGAGCAGTACTTC
abundance: -; d_gene: TRBD2; v_gene: TRBV24-1; j_gene: TRBJ2-1; CDR3aa: CATSAALAGSRNEQFF; CDR3nt: TGTGCCACCAGTGCCGCCCTAGCGGGATCTCGCAATGAGCAGTTCTTC
abundance: -; d_gene: -; v_gene: TRBV4-1; j_gene: TRBJ1-1; CDR3aa: CASSFGVRGTEAFF; CDR3nt: TGCGCCAGCAGCTTTGGGGTGCGGGGCACTGAAGCTTTCTTT
abundance: -; d_gene: TRBD1; v_gene: TRBV19; j_gene: TRBJ1-1; CDR3aa: CASSEDREASEAFF; CDR3nt: TGTGCCAGTAGCGAGGACAGGGAAGCTTCTGAAGCTTTCTTT
abundance: -; d_gene: -; v_gene: TRBV9; j_gene: TRBJ1-4; CDR3aa: CASSVGTAPEKLFF; CDR3nt: TGTGCCAGCAGCGTAGGGACAGCGCCTGAAAAACTGTTTTTT
abundance: -; d_gene: -; v_gene: TRBV6-5; j_gene: TRBJ2-3; CDR3aa: CASSPGLTSTDTQYF; CDR3nt: TGTGCCAGCAGTCCTGGACTAACCAGCACAGATACGCAGTATTTT
abundance: -; d_gene: TRBD2; v_gene: TRBV9; j_gene: TRBJ2-1; CDR3aa: CASSPGGAEPYNEQFF; CDR3nt: TGTGCCAGCAGCCCCGGGGGGGCGGAACCCTACAATGAGCAGTTCTTC
abundance: -; d_gene: -; v_gene: TRBV30; j_gene: TRBJ1-5; CDR3aa: CAWSVGVVQPQHF; CDR3nt: TGTGCCTGGAGTGTAGGGGTGGTTCAGCCCCAGCATTTT
abundance: -; d_gene: -; v_gene: TRBV6-4; j_gene: TRBJ1-2; CDR3aa: CASSETPRGGYTF; CDR3nt: TGTGCCAGCAGTGAAACACCCAGGGGCGGCTACACCTTC
abundance: -; d_gene: TRBD1; v_gene: TRBV27; j_gene: TRBJ2-2; CDR3aa: CASSPDRVSGELFF; CDR3nt: TGTGCCAGCAGTCCCGACAGGGTCAGCGGGGAGCTGTTTTTT
abundance: -; d_gene: -; v_gene: TRBV5-1; j_gene: TRBJ2-3; CDR3aa: CASSPGSRDTDTQYF; CDR3nt: TGCGCCAGCAGTCCTGGGAGTAGGGACACAGATACGCAGTATTTT
abundance: -; d_gene: -; v_gene: TRBV4-1; j_gene: TRBJ1-2; CDR3aa: CASSQEGQQADYGYTF; CDR3nt: TGCGCCAGCAGCCAAGAGGGCCAGCAAGCGGACTATGGCTACACCTTC
abundance: -; d_gene: TRBD1; v_gene: TRBV14; j_gene: TRBJ1-1; CDR3aa: CASSQTGVGEAFF; CDR3nt: TGTGCCAGCAGCCAGACAGGGGTGGGCGAAGCTTTCTTT
abundance: -; d_gene: -; v_gene: TRBV27; j_gene: TRBJ1-4; CDR3aa: CASSRRVGQATNEKLFF; CDR3nt: TGTGCCAGCAGCCGCAGGGTAGGGCAAGCAACTAATGAAAAACTGTTTTTT
abundance: -; d_gene: TRBD1; v_gene: TRBV10-1; j_gene: TRBJ2-7; CDR3aa: CASSPGTGGYEQYF; CDR3nt: TGCGCCAGCAGTCCCGGGACAGGGGGTTACGAGCAGTACTTC
abundance: -; d_gene: -; v_gene: TRBV3-1/TRBV3-2; j_gene: TRBJ2-2; CDR3aa: CASSQRSAKHTGELFF; CDR3nt: TGTGCCAGCAGCCAACGGTCCGCCAAGCACACCGGGGAGCTGTTTTTT
abundance: -; d_gene: TRBD2; v_gene: TRBV6-2/TRBV6-3; j_gene: TRBJ2-3; CDR3aa: CASSPTRPRTSGRGTQYF; CDR3nt: TGTGCCAGCAGCCCTACGAGACCCCGGACTAGCGGGAGAGGCACGCAGTATTTT
abundance: -; d_gene: TRBD2; v_gene: TRBV19; j_gene: TRBJ2-3; CDR3aa: CASSIIAREGFDTQYF; CDR3nt: TGTGCCAGTAGTATAATCGCGAGGGAGGGCTTCGATACGCAGTATTTT
abundance: -; d_gene: TRBD1; v_gene: TRBV19; j_gene: TRBJ1-5; CDR3aa: CASSIDFRRQGRSTIQPQHF; CDR3nt: TGTGCCAGTAGTATAGATTTCCGGCGACAGGGGCGGAGTACGATACAGCCCCAGCATTTT
abundance: once; d_gene: -; v_gene: TRBV20-1; j_gene: TRBJ1-1; CDR3aa: CSATRQFEAFF; CDR3nt: TGCAGTGCCACGAGACAGTTTGAAGCTTTCTTT
abundance: -; d_gene: -; v_gene: TRBV4-1; j_gene: TRBJ2-3; CDR3aa: CASSHWDSTDTQYF; CDR3nt: TGCGCCAGCAGCCACTGGGACTCCACAGATACGCAGTATTTT
abundance: -; d_gene: -; v_gene: TRBV30; j_gene: TRBJ2-1; CDR3aa: CAWSSGINSYNEQFF; CDR3nt: TGTGCCTGGAGTTCAGGGATAAACTCCTACAATGAGCAGTTCTTC
abundance: -; d_gene: -; v_gene: TRBV11-2; j_gene: TRBJ1-1; CDR3aa: CASSLGWRDTEAFF; CDR3nt: TGTGCCAGCAGCTTAGGGTGGAGGGACACTGAAGCTTTCTTT
abundance: -; d_gene: -; v_gene: TRBV10-3; j_gene: TRBJ2-1; CDR3aa: CAIRVGEAHNEQFF; CDR3nt: TGTGCCATCCGGGTGGGGGAGGCTCACAATGAGCAGTTCTTC
abundance: few; d_gene: TRBD1; v_gene: TRBV6-5; j_gene: TRBJ1-1; CDR3aa: CASNAPTGGLTEAFF; CDR3nt: TGTGCCAGCAATGCGCCGACAGGGGGTCTCACTGAAGCTTTCTTT
abundance: once; d_gene: -; v_gene: TRBV3-1/TRBV3-2; j_gene: TRBJ2-2; CDR3aa: CASSQQGFTGELFF; CDR3nt: TGTGCCAGCAGCCAACAGGGGTTCACCGGGGAGCTGTTTTTT
abundance: -; d_gene: -; v_gene: TRBV15; j_gene: TRBJ1-5; CDR3aa: CATSSTTGLLSNQPQHF; CDR3nt: TGTGCCACCAGCAGCACCACAGGGCTATTAAGCAATCAGCCCCAGCATTTT
abundance: -; d_gene: TRBD1; v_gene: TRBV30; j_gene: TRBJ1-4; CDR3aa: CAWSVNSRGLGEKLFF; CDR3nt: TGTGCCTGGAGTGTAAATAGCAGGGGGCTAGGGGAAAAACTGTTTTTT
abundance: few; d_gene: -; v_gene: TRBV6-6; j_gene: TRBJ1-6; CDR3aa: CASSYGQTNSPLHF; CDR3nt: TGTGCCAGCAGTTACGGGCAGACTAATTCACCCCTCCACTTT
abundance: -; d_gene: -; v_gene: TRBV6-5; j_gene: TRBJ2-4; CDR3aa: CASRPPGVGRNIQYF; CDR3nt: TGTGCCAGCAGGCCCCCAGGGGTGGGTCGGAACATTCAGTACTTC
abundance: few; d_gene: -; v_gene: TRBV11-3; j_gene: TRBJ2-3; CDR3aa: CASSLEALSTDTQYF; CDR3nt: TGTGCCAGCAGCTTAGAAGCGTTAAGCACAGATACGCAGTATTTT
abundance: -; d_gene: -; v_gene: TRBV7-3; j_gene: TRBJ2-1; CDR3aa: CASSLFQGEQFF; CDR3nt: TGTGCCAGCAGCTTATTCCAGGGTGAGCAGTTCTTC
abundance: -; d_gene: -; v_gene: TRBV29-1; j_gene: TRBJ1-4; CDR3aa: CSARGYLTNEKLFF; CDR3nt: TGCAGCGCCCGAGGGTATCTGACTAATGAAAAACTGTTTTTT
abundance: -; d_gene: -; v_gene: TRBV28; j_gene: TRBJ2-1; CDR3aa: CASSLLQGMPTYNEQFF; CDR3nt: TGTGCCAGCAGTTTATTACAGGGTATGCCTACCTACAATGAGCAGTTCTTC
abundance: -; d_gene: -; v_gene: TRBV12-3/TRBV12-4; j_gene: TRBJ1-1; CDR3aa: CASGGGTEAFF; CDR3nt: TGTGCCAGCGGGGGAGGAACCGAAGCTTTCTTT
abundance: -; d_gene: -; v_gene: TRBV6-5; j_gene: TRBJ2-2; CDR3aa: CASSQGGELFF; CDR3nt: TGTGCCAGCAGTCAGGGCGGGGAGCTGTTTTTT
abundance: -; d_gene: -; v_gene: TRBV7-9; j_gene: TRBJ1-6; CDR3aa: CASSLAGTRVNSPLHF; CDR3nt: TGTGCCAGCAGCTTAGCGGGCACTAGGGTGAATTCACCCCTCCACTTT
abundance: -; d_gene: -; v_gene: TRBV28; j_gene: TRBJ1-5; CDR3aa: CASSSGDQPQHF; CDR3nt: TGTGCCAGCAGTTCGGGGGATCAGCCCCAGCATTTT
abundance: -; d_gene: -; v_gene: TRBV11-2; j_gene: TRBJ2-5; CDR3aa: CASSPRLDIRETQYF; CDR3nt: TGTGCCAGCAGCCCCCGACTAGATATAAGGGAGACCCAGTACTTC
abundance: -; d_gene: TRBD2; v_gene: TRBV25-1; j_gene: TRBJ2-7; CDR3aa: CASSFGSSGRKPYEQYF; CDR3nt: TGTGCCAGCAGTTTCGGTTCAAGCGGGAGGAAACCCTACGAGCAGTACTTC
abundance: -; d_gene: -; v_gene: TRBV5-5; j_gene: TRBJ2-7; CDR3aa: CASAAMTDYEQYF; CDR3nt: TGTGCCAGCGCAGCAATGACTGATTACGAGCAGTACTTC
abundance: -; d_gene: TRBD2; v_gene: TRBV11-2; j_gene: TRBJ2-1; CDR3aa: CASSLGREAYNEQFF; CDR3nt: TGTGCCAGCAGCTTAGGGCGGGAGGCCTACAATGAGCAGTTCTTC